This T cell receptor beta chain was sequenced in a study of cytomegalovirus exposure and HLA in healthy donors. Amplification used 60 Vbeta primers and 13 Jbeta primers. Measured with immunoSEQ multiplex PCR; TCRdb has only the in-frame clones, and not every one. The sample contains about 130,000 clones, about two thirds of which appear only once. Germline values: CDR1 GTSNPN, CDR2 SVGIG (reference sequence). The CDR3 is 14 residues long. J lost 6 bases, V lost 4 bases, and 10 bases had no gene match. This rearrangement joins TRBV30 to TRBJ1-2; 8 nucleotides agree with TRBD1. The sequence was obtained from a man aged 30 to 39 in good health and CMV-seronegative. The sample taken for sequencing was PBMCs. The CDR3 region has the DNA TGTGCCTGGATTCGGACAGGGAGTGGTAATGGCTACACCTTC. Its translation is CAWIRTGSGNGYTF. The complete variable domain, with remaining parts taken from reference TRBV30 and TRBJ1-2, reads SQTIHQWPATLVQPVGSPLSLECTVEGTSNPNLYWYRQAAGRGLQLLFYSVGIGQISSEVPQNLSASRPQDRQFILSSKKLLLSDSGFYLCAWIRTGSGNGYTFGSGTRLTVV.